The following is a T cell receptor (beta chain) sequence with its context. Its antigen remains unknown. Other DNA sequences within the sample encode an identical CDR3. This entry is derived from a study of cytomegalovirus exposure and HLA in healthy donors. Overall study results and limits: Rare TCR sequences predominated, though certain public TCRs were found in many donors.

All the people who gave samples were healthy bone marrow donors. Although they were nominally healthy when sampled, donors likely had unrecorded immune exposures. Germline CDR1 and CDR2: SGHTA and FQGNSA. Trimming took off 5 bases at V and 3 bases at J, with 11 bases between the two ends. The CDR3 length is 14 residues. This PCR relied on a set of 60 Vbeta primers and 13 Jbeta primers. Data came from immunoSEQ multiplex PCR; TCRdb stores just in-frame clones and leaves some out. The sample includes 160,000 or so clones, 60% to 80% of them seen just once. The J gene is TRBJ1-3, the V gene TRBV7-2; a possible D gene is TRBD1 (6 bases). Sequencing was performed on PBMCs. This sequence originates from a man aged 18-30 years in good health and CMV-seropositive. Here the CDR3 reads CASSPQTGGNTIYF. As DNA, the CDR3 is TGTGCCAGCAGCCCCCAGACAGGTGGAAACACCATATATTTT.